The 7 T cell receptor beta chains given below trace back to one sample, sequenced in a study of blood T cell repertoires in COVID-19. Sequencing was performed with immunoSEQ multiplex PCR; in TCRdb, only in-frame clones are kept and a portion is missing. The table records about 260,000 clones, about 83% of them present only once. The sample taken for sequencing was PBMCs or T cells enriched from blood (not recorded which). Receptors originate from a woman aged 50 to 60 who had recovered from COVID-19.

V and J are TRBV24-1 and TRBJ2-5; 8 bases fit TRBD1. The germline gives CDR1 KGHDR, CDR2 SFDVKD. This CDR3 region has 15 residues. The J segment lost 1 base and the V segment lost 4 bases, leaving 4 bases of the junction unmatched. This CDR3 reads CATSEPGQGQETQYF. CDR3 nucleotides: TGTGCCACCAGTGAGCCTGGACAGGGCCAAGAGACCCAGTACTTC.

The CDR3 DNA follows: TGTGCCAGCAGCGTTCGAGGTACCGTCGGCCACCACTTT. It translates to CASSVRGTVGHHF. The rearrangement joins TRBV7-2 to TRBJ1-6, with D hard to call. V lost 5 bases, J lost 18 bases, and 20 bases lay in between. Germline CDR1 SGHTA, CDR2 FQGNSA. The CDR3 consists of 13 residues.

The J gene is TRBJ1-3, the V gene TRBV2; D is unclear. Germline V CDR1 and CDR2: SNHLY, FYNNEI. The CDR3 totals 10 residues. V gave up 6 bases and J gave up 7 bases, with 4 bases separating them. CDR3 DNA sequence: TGTGCCAGCAGGGCCAACACCATATATTTT. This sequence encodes CASRANTIYF.

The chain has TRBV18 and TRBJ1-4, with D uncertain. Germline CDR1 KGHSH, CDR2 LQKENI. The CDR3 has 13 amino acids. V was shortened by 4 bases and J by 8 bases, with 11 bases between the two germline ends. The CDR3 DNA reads TGTGCCAGCTCACTGACCCGAGGCGAAAAACTGTTTTTT. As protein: CASSLTRGEKLFF.

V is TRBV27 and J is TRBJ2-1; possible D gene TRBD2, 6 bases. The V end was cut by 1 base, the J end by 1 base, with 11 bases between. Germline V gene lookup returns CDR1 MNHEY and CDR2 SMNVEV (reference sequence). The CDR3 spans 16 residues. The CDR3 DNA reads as TGTGCCAGCAGTTTATACGGGAGTCGGTCCTACAATGAGCAGTTCTTC. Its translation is CASSLYGSRSYNEQFF.

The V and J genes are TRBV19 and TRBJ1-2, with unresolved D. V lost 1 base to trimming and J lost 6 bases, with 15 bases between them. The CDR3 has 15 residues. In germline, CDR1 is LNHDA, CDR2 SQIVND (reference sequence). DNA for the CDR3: TGTGCCAGTAGTATAGGAGGGAGGCGGGGAGATGGCTACACCTTC. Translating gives CASSIGGRRGDGYTF.

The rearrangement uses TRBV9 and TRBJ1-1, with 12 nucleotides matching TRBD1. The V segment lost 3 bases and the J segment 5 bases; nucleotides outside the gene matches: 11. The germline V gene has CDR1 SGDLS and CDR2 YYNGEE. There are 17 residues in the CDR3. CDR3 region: CASSAGTGGNSRTEAFF. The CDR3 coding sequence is TGTGCCAGCAGCGCGGGGACAGGGGGCAATAGTAGGACTGAAGCTTTCTTT.